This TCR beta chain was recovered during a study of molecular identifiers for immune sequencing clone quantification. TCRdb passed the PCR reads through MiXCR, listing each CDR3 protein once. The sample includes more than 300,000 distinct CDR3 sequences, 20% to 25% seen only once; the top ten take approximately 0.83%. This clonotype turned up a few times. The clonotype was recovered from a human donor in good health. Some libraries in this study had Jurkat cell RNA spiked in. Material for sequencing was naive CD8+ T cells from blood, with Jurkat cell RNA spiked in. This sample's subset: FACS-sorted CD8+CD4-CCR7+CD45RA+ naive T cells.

CDR3 nucleotides: TGTGCCAGCAGCCTCACACAGAGCACCGGGGAGCTGTTTTTT. Residues: CASSLTQSTGELFF. The chain employs TRBV14 and TRBJ2-2, with no clear D. The V gene lost 4 bases and the J gene lost 4 bases, with 10 bases spanning the gap. Germline V gene sequence: CDR1 SGHDN, CDR2 FVKESK. The CDR3 runs to 14 residues. Drawing the rest from reference TRBV14 and TRBJ2-2, the complete variable domain is EAGVTQFPSHSVIEKGQTVTLRCDPISGHDNLYWYRRVMGKEIKFLLHFVKESKQDESGMPNNRFLAERTGGTYSTLKVQPAELEDSGVYFCASSLTQSTGELFFGEGSRLTVL.